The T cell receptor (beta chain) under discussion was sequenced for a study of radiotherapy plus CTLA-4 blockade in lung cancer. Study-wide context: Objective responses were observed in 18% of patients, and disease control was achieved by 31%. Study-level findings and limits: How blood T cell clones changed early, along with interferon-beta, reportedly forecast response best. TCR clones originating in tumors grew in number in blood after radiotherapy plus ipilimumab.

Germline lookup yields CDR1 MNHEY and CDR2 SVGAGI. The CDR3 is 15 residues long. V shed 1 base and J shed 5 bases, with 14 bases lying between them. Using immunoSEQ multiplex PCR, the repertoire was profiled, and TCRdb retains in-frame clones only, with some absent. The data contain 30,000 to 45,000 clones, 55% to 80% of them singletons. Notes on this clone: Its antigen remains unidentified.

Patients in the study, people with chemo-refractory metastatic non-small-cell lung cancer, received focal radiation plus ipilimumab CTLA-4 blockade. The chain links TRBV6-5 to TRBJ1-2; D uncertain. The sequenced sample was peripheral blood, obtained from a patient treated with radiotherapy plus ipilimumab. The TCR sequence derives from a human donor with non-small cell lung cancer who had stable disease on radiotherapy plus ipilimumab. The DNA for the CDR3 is TGTGCCAGCAGTTACTTGGCAGATCCTCGTTATGGCTACACCTTC. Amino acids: CASSYLADPRYGYTF.